A selection of T cell receptor beta chains follows, all from one sample in a study of OX40 agonist ivuxolimab in advanced cancers. Data came from immunoSEQ multiplex PCR; TCRdb stores just in-frame clones and leaves some out. Of about 100,000 clones listed, around nine tenths are singletons. Sequenced material: CD4+ or CD8+ T cells sorted from blood, taken in a trial of the OX40 agonist ivuxolimab. Receptor source: an adult with an advanced solid tumor such as melanoma, head and neck, liver or kidney cancer. The CDR3 runs from the conserved cysteine through the conserved F or W. Fields, in order: D gene, CDR3 length, J gene, V gene, clone size, CDR3 protein, CDR3 DNA. A D gene is named only where the DNA matches it firmly. Only some rows state a clone size, as once, few, many or a class for expanded clones.

TRBD1,12,TRBJ2-1,TRBV10-3,-,CAIRGTGTWQFF,TGTGCCATCAGGGGGACAGGGACCTGGCAGTTCTTC
TRBD2,15,TRBJ2-1,TRBV5-1,-,CASRRGLAGVDEQFF,TGCGCCAGCAGACGGGGACTAGCGGGAGTGGATGAGCAGTTCTTC
-,13,TRBJ2-3,TRBV19,-,CASIAGGTDTQYF,TGTGCCAGCATCGCTGGGGGCACAGATACGCAGTATTTT
-,15,TRBJ2-5,TRBV7-3,-,CASSLKWGRGETQYF,TGTGCCAGCAGCTTAAAGTGGGGGCGCGGGGAGACCCAGTACTTC
-,12,TRBJ2-5,TRBV29-1,-,CSVTRRGETQYF,TGCAGCGTGACGCGGCGGGGTGAGACCCAGTACTTC
TRBD2,17,TRBJ2-2,TRBV28,-,CASSLYTSGSDTGELFF,TGTGCCAGCAGTTTGTATACTAGCGGGAGTGACACCGGGGAGCTGTTTTTT
-,14,TRBJ2-3,TRBV5-1,-,CASSPATGTDTQYF,TGCGCCAGCAGTCCCGCAACAGGCACAGATACGCAGTATTTT
-,13,TRBJ2-5,TRBV2,-,CASSTEGVETQYF,TGTGCCAGCAGCACCGAGGGAGTTGAGACCCAGTACTTC
-,13,TRBJ2-4,TRBV2,-,CASRQESKNIQYF,TGTGCCAGCAGGCAGGAGAGCAAAAACATTCAGTACTTC
TRBD1,14,TRBJ1-2,TRBV28,-,CASSKQGMGYGYTF,TGTGCCAGCAGTAAACAGGGGATGGGCTATGGCTACACCTTC
TRBD1,16,TRBJ1-1,TRBV5-1,-,CASSLGQGGWYTEAFF,TGCGCCAGCAGCTTGGGACAGGGAGGTTGGTACACTGAAGCTTTCTTT
-,15,TRBJ2-7,TRBV6-1,-,CASRFTGTGGNEQYF,TGTGCCAGCAGGTTCACCGGGACGGGGGGCAACGAGCAGTACTTC
-,14,TRBJ1-4,TRBV7-2,few,CASSLSRDNEKLFF,TGTGCCAGCAGCTTAAGCAGGGATAATGAAAAACTGTTTTTT
-,15,TRBJ2-1,TRBV5-1,-,CASSLQGGGNNEQFF,TGCGCCAGCAGCCTTCAGGGTGGAGGCAACAATGAGCAGTTCTTC
TRBD1,14,TRBJ2-7,TRBV10-3,once,CAIRRGQETYEQYF,TGTGCCATCAGAAGGGGGCAGGAAACCTACGAGCAGTACTTC
-,14,TRBJ2-5,TRBV5-6,few,CASSSTGTPETQYF,TGTGCCAGCAGCTCGACGGGCACCCCAGAGACCCAGTACTTC
-,16,TRBJ2-2,TRBV4-3,-,CASSQQLLVRTGELFF,TGCGCCAGCAGCCAACAGTTGCTAGTCCGCACCGGGGAGCTGTTTTTT
-,14,TRBJ2-7,TRBV27,-,CASARQGSSYEQYF,TGTGCCTCAGCGCGGCAGGGGTCCTCCTACGAGCAGTACTTC
-,16,TRBJ2-2,TRBV5-6,-,CASSLVPDVRAGELFF,TGTGCCAGCAGCTTGGTACCCGATGTGAGGGCCGGGGAGCTGTTTTTT
-,14,TRBJ2-3,TRBV7-8,-,CASSSETGTDTQYF,TGTGCCAGCAGCTCAGAGACAGGCACGGATACGCAGTATTTT
-,15,TRBJ1-5,TRBV7-9,-,CASSSSDYSNQPQHF,TGTGCCAGCAGCAGCAGTGACTATAGCAATCAGCCCCAGCATTTT
TRBD1,15,TRBJ2-2,TRBV7-9,-,CASSHRTGRAGELFF,TGTGCCAGCAGCCACCGGACAGGGCGGGCCGGGGAGCTGTTTTTT